These 10 T cell receptor beta chains were all obtained from the same sample, sequenced in a study of T cells of healthy individuals. TCRdb itself ran the 5' RACE reads through MiXCR, one entry per CDR3 protein. The sample includes over 95,000 distinct CDR3 sequences, 17% of them seen just once. The receptors were gathered from a human donor in good health.

The chain combines TRBV11-2 with TRBJ1-2, with a weak D call TRBD1 (6 bases). The CDR3 has 15 amino acids. Germline lookup yields CDR1 SGHAT and CDR2 FQNNGV. V was shortened by 6 bases and J by 2 bases, with 16 bases between the two germline ends. The CDR3 sequence: CASSSRLQGNYGYTF. The DNA for the CDR3 is TGTGCCAGCAGTTCGAGACTACAGGGCAACTATGGCTACACCTTC.

Here the CDR3 DNA reads TGTGCCAGCAGCTACCCCGGGACAGGGGGCGCAGCCGGGGAGCTGTTTTTT. This codes for CASSYPGTGGAAGELFF. This chain links TRBV7-9 with TRBJ2-2; TRBD1 matches 12 bases. The CDR3 has 17 amino acids. CDR1 SEHNR and CDR2 FQNEAQ come from the germline V gene (reference sequence). J gave up 6 bases and V 4 bases, and 9 bases lay outside the gene matches.

This clonotype was seen many times. The gene calls are TRBV20-1 and TRBJ1-1; no clear D gene. Trimming stripped 5 bases from V and 0 bases from J, with 7 bases between. There are 12 residues in the CDR3. The germline V gene has CDR1 DFQATT and CDR2 SNEGSKA (reference sequence). This CDR3 reads CSARRMNTEAFF. The CDR3 region has the DNA TGCAGTGCTCGAAGAATGAACACTGAAGCTTTCTTT.

This clonotype was seen many times. The rearrangement links TRBV4-2 to TRBJ2-7, with 8 bases fitting TRBD1. CDR3 length equals 13 residues. The J segment lost 2 bases and the V segment lost 4 bases, leaving 1 base of the junction unmatched. From germline, CDR1 is LGHNA and CDR2 YNFKEQ. Written as DNA, the CDR3 is TGTGCCAGCAGCCCGGACAGGGCCTACGAGCAGTACTTC. This sequence encodes CASSPDRAYEQYF.

The chain is built from TRBV6-5 and TRBJ2-2; 9 nucleotides agree with TRBD2. The CDR3 loop spans 20 amino acids. J was trimmed by 8 bases and V by 4 bases; bases with no gene match: 23. Per the germline V gene, CDR1 is MNHEY and CDR2 is SVGAGI. DNA for the CDR3: TGTGCCAGCAGTTCCTCCCACCTCCGACGCGGGGGGGGGCTGATAGGGGAGCTGTTTTTT. Amino acid sequence: CASSSSHLRRGGGLIGELFF.

This clonotype came up many times. CDR3 DNA sequence: TGCAGTGCTAGTCAGGGAGCCTATGGCTACACCTTC. This gives the protein CSASQGAYGYTF. The rearrangement uses TRBV20-1 and TRBJ1-2, with D possibly TRBD1 on 5 matching bases. Germline CDR1 DFQATT, CDR2 SNEGSKA (reference sequence). This CDR3 contains 12 residues. V was cut by 3 bases and J by 4 bases, with 9 bases left in between.

The rearrangement uses TRBV7-2 and TRBJ2-7; D gene ambiguous. This CDR3 comprises 11 residues. Trimming took off 5 bases at V and 5 bases at J, with 7 bases between the two ends. Germline V CDR1 and CDR2: SGHTA, FQGNSA. The CDR3 loop reads CASSHTNEQYF. The CDR3 DNA reads as TGTGCCAGCAGCCATACCAACGAGCAGTACTTC.

This clonotype turned up a few times. V is TRBV20-1 and J is TRBJ2-3, with D possibly matching TRBD2 (5 bases). CDR1 and CDR2 (germline): DFQATT, SNEGSKA (reference sequence). V was clipped by 6 bases and J by 0 bases, with 13 bases between them. The CDR3 has 14 residues. In DNA form, the CDR3 reads TGCAGTGCCGCTCGGACTCATAGCACAGATACGCAGTATTTT. It is translated as CSAARTHSTDTQYF.

For the CDR3, the DNA is TGTGCCAGCAGCGGTGGACCCACCCGAGCTTTCTTT. Encoded protein: CASSGGPTRAFF. The gene calls are TRBV7-9 and TRBJ1-1; the D is unclear. The CDR3 contains 12 residues. V lost 5 bases and J 10 bases, leaving 14 bases between the germline ends. CDR1 and CDR2 from the germline V gene are SEHNR and FQNEAQ (reference sequence).

This clonotype occurred many times. The chain has TRBV7-9 and TRBJ2-1; D is unresolved. This CDR3 has 16 amino acids. Trimming took off 5 bases at V and 8 bases at J, with 22 bases between the two ends. Germline V lookup: CDR1 SEHNR, CDR2 FQNEAQ (reference sequence). CDR3 in amino acids: CASSPGVSNYADEQFF. CDR3 DNA: TGTGCCAGCAGCCCTGGGGTGTCCAATTATGCTGATGAGCAGTTCTTC. Using reference TRBV7-9 and TRBJ2-1 for the parts outside the CDR3, the full variable domain is DTGVSQNPRHKITKRGQNVTFRCDPISEHNRLYWYRQTLGQGPEFLTYFQNEAQLEKSRLLSDRFSAERPKGSFSTLEIQRTEQGDSAMYLCASSPGVSNYADEQFFGPGTRLTVL.